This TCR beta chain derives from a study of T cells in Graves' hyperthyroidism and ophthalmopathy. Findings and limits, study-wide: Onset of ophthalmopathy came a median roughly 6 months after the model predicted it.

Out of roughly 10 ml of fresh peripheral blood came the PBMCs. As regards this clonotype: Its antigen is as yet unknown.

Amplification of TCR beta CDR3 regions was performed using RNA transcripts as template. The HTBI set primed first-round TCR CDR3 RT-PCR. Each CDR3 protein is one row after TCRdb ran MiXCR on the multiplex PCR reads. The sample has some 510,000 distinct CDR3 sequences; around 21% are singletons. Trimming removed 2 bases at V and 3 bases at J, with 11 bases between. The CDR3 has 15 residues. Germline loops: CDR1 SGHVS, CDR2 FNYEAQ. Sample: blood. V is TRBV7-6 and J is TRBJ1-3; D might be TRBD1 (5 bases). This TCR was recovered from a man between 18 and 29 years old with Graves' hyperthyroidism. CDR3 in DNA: TGTGCCAGCAGCTTAAACCGGGACCTTGGAAACACCATATATTTT. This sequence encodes CASSLNRDLGNTIYF. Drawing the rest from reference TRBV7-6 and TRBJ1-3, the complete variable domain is GAGVSQSPRYKVTKRGQDVALRCDPISGHVSLYWYRQALGQGPEFLTYFNYEAQQDKSGLPNDRFSAERPEGSISTLTIQRTEQRDSAMYRCASSLNRDLGNTIYFGEGSWLTVV.